This passage covers 23 T cell receptor beta chains from one sample sequenced in a study of blood T cell repertoires in COVID-19 (dated by TCRdb to the early 2020s). The library was built by means of the immunoSEQ multiplex PCR assay. Imported from immuneACCESS, the table was reduced by TCRdb to in-frame sequences with V and J called. These copies leave out some clones; in studies compared against another copy, an unresolved V gene accounts for under half, and the cause of the remainder is not known. This sample lists about 110,000 clones; roughly 82% were detected once. The ten largest clones take up 15% to 20% of the sample. The specimen was peripheral blood. The receptors come from an older woman with acute or convalescent COVID-19.

This chain uses TRBV30 with TRBJ2-5; TRBD2 matches 8 bases. Trimming took 2 bases from V and 2 from J; bases not matched to a gene: 19. Germline V lookup: CDR1 GTSNPN, CDR2 SVGIG (reference sequence). The CDR3 sequence is 19 residues long. The chain's CDR3 is CAWSPPHRQRGTTQETQYF. The DNA of the CDR3 is TGTGCCTGGAGTCCTCCCCACCGACAGCGGGGGACCACTCAAGAGACCCAGTACTTC.

V gene TRBV5-1 combines with J gene TRBJ1-1, with D uncertain. The CDR3 has 14 amino acids. Trimming removed 4 bases from V and 1 base from J, with 11 bases in between. Germline loops: CDR1 SGHRS, CDR2 YFSETQ. CDR3 amino acids: CASSIATANTEAFF. The CDR3 bases are TGCGCCAGCAGCATAGCGACGGCGAACACTGAAGCTTTCTTT.

In its sample, this clone was seen many times. The chain couples TRBV10-1 to TRBJ1-1; no firm D call. Per germline, CDR1 WNHNN and CDR2 SYGVQD (reference sequence). Trimming cost V 0 bases and J 4 bases, with 15 bases left between them. The CDR3 is 16 amino acids. In DNA form, the CDR3 reads TGCGCCAGCAGTGAGTCTGAGAGAGGGTCGACCACTGAAGCTTTCTTT. It specifies CASSESERGSTTEAFF.

The chain couples TRBV6-5 to TRBJ2-5, with 8 positions matching TRBD2. This CDR3 is 15 amino acids long. Germline V gene data show CDR1 as MNHEY and CDR2 as SVGAGI. V shed 8 bases, J shed 5 bases, and the junction held 13 bases outside the gene matches. CDR3 region: CASRTPGLAGETQYF. The CDR3 DNA sequence: TGTGCCAGCCGAACCCCCGGACTAGCCGGGGAGACCCAGTACTTC.

The rearrangement links TRBV2 to TRBJ2-5; possibly TRBD2 for D (6 bases). The V and J ends lost 6 bases and 4 bases respectively, with 15 bases between them. The V gene's germline CDR1 is SNHLY and CDR2 FYNNEI. This CDR3 has 14 amino acids. As DNA, the CDR3 is TGTGCCAGCAGGAGGGAGGAGTCAGGAGAGACCCAGTACTTC. Protein product: CASRREESGETQYF.

V is TRBV6-5 and J is TRBJ2-7, with D possibly being TRBD2 (7 bases). V was shortened by 4 bases and J by 2 bases, with 15 bases between the two germline ends. Per germline, CDR1 MNHEY and CDR2 SVGAGI. The CDR3 is made up of 15 amino acids. In DNA form, the CDR3 reads TGTGCCAGCAGTTCATGGGGGGGCCTTGCCTACGAGCAGTACTTC. Translating gives CASSSWGGLAYEQYF.

The chain uses TRBV9 and TRBJ2-3; 8 nucleotides agree with TRBD2. This CDR3 region has 15 residues. Germline values: CDR1 SGDLS, CDR2 YYNGEE. The trim removed 3 bases at V and 4 bases at J, leaving 7 bases unmatched. DNA of the CDR3: TGTGCCAGCAGCGCGAGCGGGGGCGCGGCAGATACGCAGTATTTT. It encodes CASSASGGAADTQYF.

V is TRBV4-1 and J is TRBJ1-6; 10 bases line up with TRBD1. There are 15 residues in the CDR3. The germline CDR1 and CDR2 sequences are MGHRA and YSYEKL. The V segment lost 1 base and the J segment 8 bases; nucleotides outside the gene matches: 2. The CDR3 DNA sequence: TGCGCCAGCAGCCAAGCGGACAGGGGGGATTCACCCCTCCACTTT. This codes for CASSQADRGDSPLHF.

The chain couples TRBV9 to TRBJ2-3; 12 positions match TRBD2. CDR3 length equals 18 residues. Germline lookup yields CDR1 SGDLS and CDR2 YYNGEE. J gave up 0 bases and V 0 bases, and 5 bases lay outside the gene matches. DNA for the CDR3: TGTGCCAGCAGCGTAGAGGCTAGCGGGGGGGTAAGCACAGATACGCAGTATTTT. It yields the protein CASSVEASGGVSTDTQYF.

This clone was seen more than once but under ten times. The chain combines TRBV6-2 or TRBV6-3 with TRBJ1-2; maybe TRBD1 (5 bases). The CDR3 is made up of 13 amino acids. Trimming took off 2 bases at V and 8 bases at J, with 12 bases between the two ends. The V gene's germline CDR1 is MNHEY and CDR2 SVGEGT. This CDR3 reads CASSYGQGGGYTF. Here the CDR3 DNA reads TGTGCCAGCAGTTACGGGCAGGGCGGCGGCTACACCTTC.

The chain joins TRBV4-2 to TRBJ1-3; no clear D. The length of the CDR3 is 15 residues. V was clipped by 0 bases and J by 0 bases, with 6 bases between them. Germline assignment: CDR1 LGHNA and CDR2 YNFKEQ. The CDR3 DNA reads TGTGCCAGCAGCCAAGAGGCCAGCTCTGGAAACACCATATATTTT. Its protein product is CASSQEASSGNTIYF.

V and J are TRBV7-6 and TRBJ2-5; 10 nucleotides match TRBD1. The CDR3 consists of 17 residues. Germline V gene lookup returns CDR1 SGHVS and CDR2 FNYEAQ. V lost 4 bases to trimming and J lost 2 bases; unmatched junction nucleotides: 10. In DNA, the CDR3 is TGTGCCAGCAGCTCCCTAACTGACAGGGGGCATCAAGAGACCCAGTACTTC. As protein: CASSSLTDRGHQETQYF.

There are a few counts of this clone. J is TRBJ1-3 and V is TRBV5-5; D remains ambiguous. Germline loops: CDR1 SGHKS, CDR2 YYEKEE (reference sequence). V was clipped by 0 bases and J by 0 bases, with 13 bases between them. The CDR3 loop spans 17 amino acids. The CDR3 bases are TGTGCCAGCAGCTTGGCGGATTGGGCCCTCTCTGGAAACACCATATATTTT. It encodes CASSLADWALSGNTIYF. The full variable domain, in which reference TRBV5-5 and TRBJ1-3 provide the parts outside the CDR3, is DAGVTQSPTHLIKTRGQQVTLRCSPISGHKSVSWYQQVLGQGPQFIFQYYEKEERGRGNFPDRFSARQFPNYSSELNVNALLLGDSALYLCASSLADWALSGNTIYFGEGSWLTVV.

Regarding this clone: A read error is possible here, since a much larger clone lies one base away. V is TRBV30 and J is TRBJ1-2, with 8 bases aligning to TRBD1. V shed 3 bases, J shed 4 bases, and the junction held 4 bases outside the gene matches. CDR3 size: 13 residues. In germline, CDR1 is GTSNPN, CDR2 SVGIG (reference sequence). The CDR3 nucleotides read TGTGCCTGGAGCCGGGACAGGCCCTATGGCTACACCTTC. It specifies CAWSRDRPYGYTF.

CDR3 amino acids: CASSRGANEQFF. The CDR3 region has the DNA TGTGCCAGCTCGCGGGGCGCCAATGAGCAGTTCTTC. The chain joins TRBV4-2 to TRBJ2-1; D perhaps matches TRBD2 (6 bases). The CDR3 sequence is 12 residues long. The V and J ends lost 8 bases and 6 bases respectively, with 11 bases between them. Germline V gene lookup returns CDR1 LGHNA and CDR2 YNFKEQ.

This chain uses TRBV19 with TRBJ2-7; 9 positions match TRBD1. Trimming took 3 bases from V and 2 from J; bases not matched to a gene: 5. CDR3 size: 15 residues. Germline values: CDR1 LNHDA, CDR2 SQIVND (reference sequence). The DNA for the CDR3 is TGTGCCAGTAGTATTACGACAGGGGGAACCTACGAGCAGTACTTC. This sequence encodes CASSITTGGTYEQYF.

The chain employs TRBV28 and TRBJ1-2; D is undetermined. The CDR3 covers 11 residues. V was trimmed by 4 bases and J by 3 bases, leaving 3 bases between them. Germline values: CDR1 MDHEN, CDR2 SYDVKM. The CDR3 DNA sequence: TGTGCCAGCAGTTCCTACTATGGCTACACCTTC. Translating gives CASSSYYGYTF.

The chain is built from TRBV5-1 and TRBJ1-1; TRBD1 aligns across 8 bases. Looked up from germline, CDR1 is SGHRS and CDR2 is YFSETQ. After removal of 5 bases from V and 4 bases from J, the junction contained 7 bases not matched to a gene. This CDR3 spans 14 amino acids. This chain's CDR3 is CASSLQGEPTEAFF. For the CDR3, the DNA is TGCGCCAGCAGTTTACAGGGGGAGCCCACTGAAGCTTTCTTT.

The CDR3 DNA reads as TGTGCCAGCAGCCTCCAGGGGATTTGGACTGAAGCTTTCTTT. This translates into CASSLQGIWTEAFF. The chain joins TRBV7-2 to TRBJ1-1; maybe TRBD1 (6 bases). V lost 5 bases and J lost 5, with 15 bases in between. CDR1 and CDR2 (germline): SGHTA, FQGNSA. There are 14 residues in the CDR3.

This clone was seen a handful of times. The gene calls are TRBV5-1 and TRBJ2-1; 13 nucleotides line up with TRBD2. In germline, CDR1 is SGHRS, CDR2 YFSETQ. The CDR3 extends over 14 amino acids. J gave up 6 bases and V 5 bases, and 2 bases lay outside the gene matches. CDR3 residues: CASRGTSGVNEQFF. CDR3 in DNA: TGCGCCAGCAGAGGGACTAGCGGGGTCAATGAGCAGTTCTTC.

The sample holds one count of this clone. V is TRBV10-3 and J is TRBJ1-3, with TRBD1 as a possible D gene (5 bases). V gave up 3 bases and J gave up 4 bases, with 13 bases separating them. Germline CDR1 reads ENHRY; CDR2 reads SYGVKD. The CDR3 is made up of 15 amino acids. The CDR3 nucleotides read TGTGCCATCAGTGATGGCAGGGTAACCGGAAACACCATATATTTT. This encodes CAISDGRVTGNTIYF.

The V call is TRBV10-3, the J call TRBJ2-7, with TRBD2 identical over 8 bases. Germline lookup yields CDR1 ENHRY and CDR2 SYGVKD. Germline trimming cut 8 bases from V and 3 bases from J; bases unmatched to any gene: 15. The CDR3 has 16 residues. The CDR3 DNA follows: TGTGCCATCGGTGCCCCGAGCGGGGGTTCGGTCTACGAGCAGTACTTC. Protein sequence: CAIGAPSGGSVYEQYF.

CDR3 residues: CASSPGASGTGELFF. CDR3 in DNA: TGTGCCAGCAGCCCAGGGGCTAGCGGCACCGGGGAGCTGTTTTTT. The chain is built from TRBV9 and TRBJ2-2; TRBD2 might be the D (7 bases). The CDR3 consists of 15 residues. V gave up 4 bases and J gave up 4 bases, with 14 bases separating them. The germline gives CDR1 SGDLS, CDR2 YYNGEE.